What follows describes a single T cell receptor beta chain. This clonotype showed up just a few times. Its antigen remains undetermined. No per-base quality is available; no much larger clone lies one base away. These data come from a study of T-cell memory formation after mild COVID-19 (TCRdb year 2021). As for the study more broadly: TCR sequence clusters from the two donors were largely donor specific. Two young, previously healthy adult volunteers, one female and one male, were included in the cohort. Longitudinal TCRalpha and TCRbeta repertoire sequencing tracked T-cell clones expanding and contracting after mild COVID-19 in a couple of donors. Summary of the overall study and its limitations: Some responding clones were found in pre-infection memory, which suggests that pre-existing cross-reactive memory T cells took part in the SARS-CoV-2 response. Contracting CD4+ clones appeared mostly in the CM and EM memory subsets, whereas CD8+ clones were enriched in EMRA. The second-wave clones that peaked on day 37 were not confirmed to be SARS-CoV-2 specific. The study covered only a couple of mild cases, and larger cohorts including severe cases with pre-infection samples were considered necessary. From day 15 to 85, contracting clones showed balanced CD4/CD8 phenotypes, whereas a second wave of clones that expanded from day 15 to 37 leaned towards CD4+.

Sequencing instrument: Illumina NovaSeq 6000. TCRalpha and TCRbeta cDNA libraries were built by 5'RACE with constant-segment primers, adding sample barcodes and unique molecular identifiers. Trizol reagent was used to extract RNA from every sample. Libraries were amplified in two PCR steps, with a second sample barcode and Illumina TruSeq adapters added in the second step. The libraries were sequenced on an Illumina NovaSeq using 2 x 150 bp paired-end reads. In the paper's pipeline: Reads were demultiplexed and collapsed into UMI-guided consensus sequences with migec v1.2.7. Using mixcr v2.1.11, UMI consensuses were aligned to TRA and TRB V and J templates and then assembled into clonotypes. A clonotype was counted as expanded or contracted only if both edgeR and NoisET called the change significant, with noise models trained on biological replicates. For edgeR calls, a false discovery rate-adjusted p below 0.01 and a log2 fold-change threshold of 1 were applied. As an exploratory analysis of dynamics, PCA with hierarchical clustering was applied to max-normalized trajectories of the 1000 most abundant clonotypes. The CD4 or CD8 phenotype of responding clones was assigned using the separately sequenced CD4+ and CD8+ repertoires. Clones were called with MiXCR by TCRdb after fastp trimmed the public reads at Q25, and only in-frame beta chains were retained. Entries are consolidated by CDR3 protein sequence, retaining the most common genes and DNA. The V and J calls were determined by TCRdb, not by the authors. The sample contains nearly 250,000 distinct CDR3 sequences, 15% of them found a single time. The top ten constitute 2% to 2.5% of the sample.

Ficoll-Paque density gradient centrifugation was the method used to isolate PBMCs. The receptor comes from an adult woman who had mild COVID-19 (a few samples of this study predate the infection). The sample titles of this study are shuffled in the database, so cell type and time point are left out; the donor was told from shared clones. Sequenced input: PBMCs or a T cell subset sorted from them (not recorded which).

The bases read TGCGCCAGCAGCTTGTCCGGGGGGGCCAGGGAGACCCAGTACTTC. Its amino acids are CASSLSGGARETQYF. In this chain, TRBV5-1 is recombined with TRBJ2-5; a stretch of 8 junction bases matches TRBD2. Ends trimmed: V by 1 base, J by 5 bases; bases unmatched to a gene: 7. The CDR3 measures 15 amino acids from cysteine to phenylalanine. This entry keeps only the CDR3 DNA: 45 bases, framed from base 1. CDR1 and CDR2 are read off the germline V gene as SGHRS and YFSETQ.